Listed below are T cell receptor beta chains from one sample, sequenced in a study of shared clonotypes between healthy human individuals. TCRdb's copy holds only in-frame clones and misses some; the assay was immunoSEQ multiplex PCR. Of some 500,000 clones in the sample, 95% to 97% were seen once. Sequencing used naive CD4+ T cells sorted from blood. The receptors originated from a woman aged 30 to 39 in good health. Both conserved end residues are part of each CDR3. A D gene is named only where the DNA matches it firmly. The size field is filled for only some rows; it gives once, few, many or a size class.

>-|TRBV6-5|TRBJ2-1|-
TGTGCCAGCAGTTCAGATTTTAATGAGCAGTTCTTC
CASSSDFNEQFF
>-|TRBV15|TRBJ2-5|TRBD1
TGTGCCACCAGCAGAGATCGACAGGGGCGAGTCGAGACCCAGTACTTC
CATSRDRQGRVETQYF
>-|TRBV19|TRBJ2-7|-
TGTGCCAGTAGTATAGATCTAAGGACGGTCGAGCAGTACTTC
CASSIDLRTVEQYF
>-|TRBV7-3|TRBJ2-1|-
TGTGCCAGCAGCCGGAGCCCAAACAATGAGCAGTTCTTC
CASSRSPNNEQFF
>few|TRBV14|TRBJ2-7|-
TGTGCCAGCAGTCCAAGTCTAGGGGGGTTGCTCGAGCAGTACTTC
CASSPSLGGLLEQYF
>-|TRBV6-1|TRBJ2-5|-
TGTGCCAGCAGTGAAGGTGTCCAAGAGACCCAGTACTTC
CASSEGVQETQYF
>-|TRBV4-1|TRBJ2-2|-
TGCGCCAGCAGCCGAGTCCTAGCCGTTCTAAACACCGGGGAGCTGTTTTTT
CASSRVLAVLNTGELFF
>-|TRBV5-1|TRBJ2-7|-
TGCGCCAGCAGCCGGGACGGGAGCTCCTACGAGCAGTACTTC
CASSRDGSSYEQYF
>-|TRBV4-1|TRBJ2-4|TRBD2
TGCGCCAGCAGCCAGCCGGGACTAGCGGAGGTCGCTACGTACTTC
CASSQPGLAEVATYF
>-|TRBV5-4|TRBJ2-7|-
TGTGCCTCAGGACGGGGCTCCTACGAGCAGTACTTC
CASGRGSYEQYF
>-|TRBV4-1|TRBJ2-2|-
TGCGCCAGCAGCCCAACCCCGACAGTTCGCACCGGGGAGCTGTTTTTT
CASSPTPTVRTGELFF
>-|TRBV10-3|TRBJ2-1|TRBD2
TGTGCCATCAGTGAGTCGATTCTGGAGACTAGCAGAGATACGGACAATGAGCAGTTCTTC
CAISESILETSRDTDNEQFF
>-|TRBV4-1|TRBJ1-3|-
TGCGCCAGCAGCCAAGTCGGCCTCCGCACCATATATTTT
CASSQVGLRTIYF
>-|TRBV6-4|TRBJ2-3|TRBD2
TGTGCCAGCAGTCCGACTAGCGGGACGGCAGATACGCAGTATTTT
CASSPTSGTADTQYF
>-|TRBV28|TRBJ1-2|-
TGTGCCAGCAGTCCAGACCCAGGTCCAGGTGGCTATGGCTACACCTTC
CASSPDPGPGGYGYTF
>-|TRBV15|TRBJ2-7|-
TGTGCCACCAGCACCGGCCTGGAGGTCTCCTACGAGCAGTACTTC
CATSTGLEVSYEQYF
>-|TRBV6-5|TRBJ2-7|-
TGTGCCAGCAGTCAATCAGGGGCCCTCTACGAGCAGTACTTC
CASSQSGALYEQYF
>-|TRBV18|TRBJ2-3|-
TGTGCCAGCTCACCTCAACACAGCGGGTGGGATGCAGATACGCAGTATTTT
CASSPQHSGWDADTQYF
>-|TRBV27|TRBJ2-7|-
TGTGCCAGCAGGGGTGGTACGGGCTACGAGCAGTACTTC
CASRGGTGYEQYF
>-|TRBV6-6|TRBJ2-7|-
TGTGCCAGCAGTTACTCGAGGCAGGGCTACGAGCAGTACTTC
CASSYSRQGYEQYF
>once|TRBV6-5|TRBJ2-7|TRBD2
TGTGCCAGCAGATCGACACTAGCGGGAGACGAGCAGTACTTC
CASRSTLAGDEQYF
>-|TRBV7-9|TRBJ2-4|-
TGTGCCAGCAGCCACCCGTGGGGAGGAACCAAAAACATTCAGTACTTC
CASSHPWGGTKNIQYF
>-|TRBV4-1|TRBJ2-7|TRBD2
TGCGCCAGCAGCCCTGGGGGAGGCTTTAGCGGGAGTATCTTC
CASSPGGGFSGSIF
>-|TRBV5-1|TRBJ2-7|-
TGCGCCAGCAGCGCATCGTCAGGGCAAGGATACGAGCAGTACTTC
CASSASSGQGYEQYF
>-|TRBV6-5|TRBJ2-7|-
TGTGCCAGCAGTCCCCGAGTAGGAAAGGATGACGAGCAGTACTTC
CASSPRVGKDDEQYF
>-|TRBV11-2|TRBJ1-4|-
TGTGCCAGCAGCCTCCTCGGGGGGACTAATGAAAAACTGTTTTTT
CASSLLGGTNEKLFF
>-|TRBV2|TRBJ2-7|-
TGTGCCAGCAGTGGTGAAGGAGGCTACGAGCAGTACTTC
CASSGEGGYEQYF
>-|TRBV28|TRBJ1-1|-
TGTGCCAGCAGTTTATTGGGGAGGTTGGGGGCTTTCTTT
CASSLLGRLGAFF
>-|TRBV28|TRBJ2-7|-
TGTGCCAGCAGTTCCCTCTTGGGTGTCTACGAGCAGTACTTC
CASSSLLGVYEQYF
>-|TRBV29-1|TRBJ1-2|-
TGCAGCGTTGAAGATCAAATCAGGGCGGGCTACACCTTC
CSVEDQIRAGYTF
>once|TRBV19|TRBJ2-1|TRBD2
TGTGCCAGTAGTATGAGCGGGAGCTCCTACAATGAGCAGTTCTTC
CASSMSGSSYNEQFF
>few|TRBV5-5|TRBJ1-2|-
TGTGCCAGCAGCCCGCAACAGGGTTCGCGATATGGCTACACCTTC
CASSPQQGSRYGYTF
>-|TRBV7-6|TRBJ1-2|-
TGTGCCAGCAGCTCTCGGGGGACCTATGGCTACACCTTC
CASSSRGTYGYTF
>-|TRBV5-1|TRBJ2-7|-
TGCGCCAGCAGCTTGGGGGACTTTTCCTACGAGCAGTACTTC
CASSLGDFSYEQYF
>-|TRBV7-8|TRBJ2-7|-
TGTGCCAGCAGCAGGACGCCCACCTACGAGCAGTACTTC
CASSRTPTYEQYF
>-|TRBV6-1|TRBJ2-1|-
TGTGCCAGCAGTGAAATGATCTCCAATGAGCAGTTCTTC
CASSEMISNEQFF
>-|TRBV5-4|TRBJ1-3|TRBD1
TGTGCCAGCAGCTTGGGGGCGGGACAGGGAGTCGGCGGAAACACCATATATTTT
CASSLGAGQGVGGNTIYF
>-|TRBV19|TRBJ2-1|TRBD1
TGTGCCAGCAAAATAGCCGGGACAGGGTCAGGTGAGCAGTTCTTC
CASKIAGTGSGEQFF
>few|TRBV7-8|TRBJ1-5|TRBD1
TGTGCCAGCAGCTCCAGGACAGGGACATCGAATCAGCCCCAGCATTTT
CASSSRTGTSNQPQHF
>-|TRBV6-5|TRBJ2-5|-
TGTGCCAGCAGTACCGGGCGCAGGGCTAGGGAGACCCAGTACTTC
CASSTGRRARETQYF
>-|TRBV10-1|TRBJ2-7|TRBD2
TGCGCCAGCAGTGAGGGGCTAGCGGGAGGCTTCTACGAGCAGTACTTC
CASSEGLAGGFYEQYF
>-|TRBV4-1|TRBJ1-5|-
TGCGCCAGCAGCCAAGGGATTCGGGGCAGGGATCAGCCCCAGCATTTT
CASSQGIRGRDQPQHF
>once|TRBV30|TRBJ2-1|TRBD2
TGTGCCTGGAGTGTACGACTAGCGGGAGGGGTCTGGGTCAATGAGCAGTTCTTC
CAWSVRLAGGVWVNEQFF
>-|TRBV29-1|TRBJ2-2|-
TGCAGCGGGACAGCGAACACCGGGGAGCTGTTTTTT
CSGTANTGELFF
>once|TRBV13|TRBJ2-1|-
TGTGCCAGCCATCCTCGGGACACTATTTACAATGAGCAGTTCTTC
CASHPRDTIYNEQFF
>-|TRBV6-1|TRBJ2-7|TRBD2
TGTGCCAGCATTCAATGGACTAGCGGGATCTACGAGCAGTACTTC
CASIQWTSGIYEQYF
>-|TRBV7-9|TRBJ1-3|-
TGTGCCAGCACCCCCAAACAGGTCTCTGGAAACACCATATATTTT
CASTPKQVSGNTIYF
>-|TRBV11-2|TRBJ1-1|-
TGTGCCAGCAGCGCCGGCCGGGGCCGCGGGAACACTGAAGCTTTCTTT
CASSAGRGRGNTEAFF
>-|TRBV5-1|TRBJ1-3|-
TGCGCCAGCAGCTTGGCCAGGACCCCCGAATCCACCATATATTTT
CASSLARTPESTIYF
>-|TRBV7-9|TRBJ2-5|-
TGTGCCAGCAGCTTAACCCTAGCGTTCCAAGAGACCCAGTACTTC
CASSLTLAFQETQYF
>few|TRBV2|TRBJ1-3|-
TGTGCCAGCAGCGAAGACAGTGGAAACACCATATATTTT
CASSEDSGNTIYF
>once|TRBV11-2|TRBJ1-2|TRBD1
TGTGCCAGCAGCCCGGGCAGGGGGGACTATGGCTACACCTTC
CASSPGRGDYGYTF
>-|TRBV29-1|TRBJ1-4|TRBD1
TGCAGCGTTAACAGGGGGCCGGAACTGTTTTTT
CSVNRGPELFF
>-|TRBV18|TRBJ1-2|-
TGTGCCAGCTCAGGCGACAGGCTCTATGGCTACACCTTC
CASSGDRLYGYTF
>-|TRBV6-6|TRBJ2-4|TRBD1
TGTGCCAGCAGTAAAACTACAGGGGTGCCAAAGTACTTC
CASSKTTGVPKYF
>-|TRBV7-8|TRBJ2-3|-
TGTGCCAGCAGCTTAGGAGGCCTAGATACGCAGTATTTT
CASSLGGLDTQYF
>-|TRBV7-2|TRBJ2-7|-
TGTGCCAGCAGCAAGGGGGGGACGTCCACGCTCTACGAGCAGTACTTC
CASSKGGTSTLYEQYF
>once|TRBV4-1|TRBJ2-3|-
TGCGCCAGCAGCCAACACGTTATCGCAGATACGCAGTATTTT
CASSQHVIADTQYF
>-|TRBV10-1|TRBJ2-7|-
TGCGCCAGCAGTGAGTCTCCCGGGTCCTACGAGCAGTACTTC
CASSESPGSYEQYF
>-|TRBV28|TRBJ2-5|-
TGTGCCAGCAGTTTGGCGACCCTGGGGGAGACCCAGTACTTC
CASSLATLGETQYF